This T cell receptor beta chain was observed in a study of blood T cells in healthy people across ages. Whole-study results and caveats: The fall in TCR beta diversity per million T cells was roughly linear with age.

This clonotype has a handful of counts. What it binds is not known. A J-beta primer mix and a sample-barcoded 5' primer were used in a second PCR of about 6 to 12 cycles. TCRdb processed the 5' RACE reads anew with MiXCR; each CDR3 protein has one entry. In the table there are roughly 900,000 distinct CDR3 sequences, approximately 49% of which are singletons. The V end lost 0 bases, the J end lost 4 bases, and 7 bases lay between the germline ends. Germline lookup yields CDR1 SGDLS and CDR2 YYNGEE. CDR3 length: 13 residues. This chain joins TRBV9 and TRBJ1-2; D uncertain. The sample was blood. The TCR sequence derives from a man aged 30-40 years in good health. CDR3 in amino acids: CASSVAESYGYTF. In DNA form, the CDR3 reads TGTGCCAGCAGCGTAGCGGAAAGCTATGGCTACACCTTC.